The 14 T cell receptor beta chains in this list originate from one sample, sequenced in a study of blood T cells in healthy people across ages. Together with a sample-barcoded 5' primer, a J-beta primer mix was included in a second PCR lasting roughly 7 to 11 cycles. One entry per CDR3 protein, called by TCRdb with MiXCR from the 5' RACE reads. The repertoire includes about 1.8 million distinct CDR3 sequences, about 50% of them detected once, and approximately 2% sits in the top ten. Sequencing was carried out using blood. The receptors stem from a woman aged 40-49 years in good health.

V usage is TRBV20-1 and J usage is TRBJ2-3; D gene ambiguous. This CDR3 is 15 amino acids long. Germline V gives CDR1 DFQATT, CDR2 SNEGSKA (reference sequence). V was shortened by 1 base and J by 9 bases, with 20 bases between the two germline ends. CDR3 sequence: CSARVQQKIFRTQYF. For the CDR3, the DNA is TGCAGTGCTAGAGTTCAGCAAAAGATATTCAGGACGCAGTATTTT.

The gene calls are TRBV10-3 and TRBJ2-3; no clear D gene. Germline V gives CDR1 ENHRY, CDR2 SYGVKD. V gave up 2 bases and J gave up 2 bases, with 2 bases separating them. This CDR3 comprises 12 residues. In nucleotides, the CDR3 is TGTGCCATCAGTGAGAACACAGATACGCAGTATTTT. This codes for CAISENTDTQYF.

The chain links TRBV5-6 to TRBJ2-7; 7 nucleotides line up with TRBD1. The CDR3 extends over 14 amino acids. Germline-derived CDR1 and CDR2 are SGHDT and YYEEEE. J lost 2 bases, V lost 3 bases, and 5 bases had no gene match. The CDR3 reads CASSWTGAPYEQYF. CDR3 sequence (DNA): TGTGCCAGCAGCTGGACAGGAGCCCCCTACGAGCAGTACTTC.

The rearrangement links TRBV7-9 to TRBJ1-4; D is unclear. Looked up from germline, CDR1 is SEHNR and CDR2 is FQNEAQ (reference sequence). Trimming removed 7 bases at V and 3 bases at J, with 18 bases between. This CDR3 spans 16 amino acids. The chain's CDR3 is CASKIGVAGPNEKLFF. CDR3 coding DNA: TGTGCCAGCAAGATAGGCGTGGCAGGACCTAATGAAAAACTGTTTTTT.

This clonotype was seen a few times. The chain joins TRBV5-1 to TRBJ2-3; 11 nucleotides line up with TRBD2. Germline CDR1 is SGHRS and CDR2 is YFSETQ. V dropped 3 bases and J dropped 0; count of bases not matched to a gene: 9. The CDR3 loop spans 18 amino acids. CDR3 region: CASSSGPLAGVSTDTQYF. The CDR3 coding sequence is TGCGCCAGCAGCTCTGGTCCACTAGCGGGGGTTAGCACAGATACGCAGTATTTT.

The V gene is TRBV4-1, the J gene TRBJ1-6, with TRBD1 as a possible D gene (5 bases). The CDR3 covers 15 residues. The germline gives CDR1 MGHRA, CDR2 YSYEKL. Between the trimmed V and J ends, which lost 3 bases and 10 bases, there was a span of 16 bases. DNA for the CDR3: TGCGCCAGCAGCCAGGACCTAGGGGTAGGGTCACCCCTCCACTTT. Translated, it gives CASSQDLGVGSPLHF.

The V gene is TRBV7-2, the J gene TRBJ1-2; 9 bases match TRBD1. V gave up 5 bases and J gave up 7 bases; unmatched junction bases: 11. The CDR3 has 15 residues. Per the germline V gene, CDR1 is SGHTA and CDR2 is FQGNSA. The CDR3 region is CASSPPGQGMLGYTF. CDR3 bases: TGTGCCAGCAGCCCCCCGGGACAGGGTATGCTTGGCTACACCTTC.

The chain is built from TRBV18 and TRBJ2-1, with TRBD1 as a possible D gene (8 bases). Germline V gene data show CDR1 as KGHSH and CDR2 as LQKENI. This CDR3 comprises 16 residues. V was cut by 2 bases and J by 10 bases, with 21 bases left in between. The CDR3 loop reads CASSPRGQGPGGEQFF. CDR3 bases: TGTGCCAGCTCACCAAGAGGACAGGGCCCGGGGGGCGAGCAGTTCTTC.

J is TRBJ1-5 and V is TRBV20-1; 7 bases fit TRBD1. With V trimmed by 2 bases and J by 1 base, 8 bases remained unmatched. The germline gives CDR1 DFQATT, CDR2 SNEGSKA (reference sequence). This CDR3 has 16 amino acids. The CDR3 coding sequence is TGCAGTGCTAGAAGGGACAGCGGCTCAAGCAATCAGCCCCAGCATTTT. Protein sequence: CSARRDSGSSNQPQHF.

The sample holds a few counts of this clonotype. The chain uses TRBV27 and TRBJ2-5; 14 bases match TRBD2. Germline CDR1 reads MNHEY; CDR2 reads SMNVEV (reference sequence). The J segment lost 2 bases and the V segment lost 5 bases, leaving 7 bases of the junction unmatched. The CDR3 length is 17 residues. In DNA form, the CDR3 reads TGTGCCAGCAGTCGACTAGCGGGGGGGAGAGGACAAGAGACCCAGTACTTC. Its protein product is CASSRLAGGRGQETQYF.

CDR3 sequence: CATSSSGSADTQYF. DNA for the CDR3: TGTGCCACCAGCAGTTCCGGATCAGCAGATACGCAGTATTTT. The chain combines TRBV15 with TRBJ2-3, with no clear D. The CDR3 is 14 residues long. V dropped 3 bases and J dropped 4 bases, with 11 bases sitting between them. Germline V gene sequence: CDR1 LNHNV, CDR2 YYDKDF (reference sequence).

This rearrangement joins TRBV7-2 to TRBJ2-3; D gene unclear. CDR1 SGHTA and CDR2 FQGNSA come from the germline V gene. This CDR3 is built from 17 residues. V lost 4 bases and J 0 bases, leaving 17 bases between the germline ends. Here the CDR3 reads CASSSRGGQISTDTQYF. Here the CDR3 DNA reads TGTGCCAGCAGCTCCCGAGGTGGCCAAATAAGCACAGATACGCAGTATTTT.

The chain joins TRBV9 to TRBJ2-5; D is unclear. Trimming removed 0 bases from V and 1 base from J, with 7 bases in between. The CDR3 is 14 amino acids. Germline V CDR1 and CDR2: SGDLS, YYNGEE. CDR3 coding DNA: TGTGCCAGCAGCGTAGAGAGCAGCCAAGAGACCCAGTACTTC. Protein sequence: CASSVESSQETQYF.

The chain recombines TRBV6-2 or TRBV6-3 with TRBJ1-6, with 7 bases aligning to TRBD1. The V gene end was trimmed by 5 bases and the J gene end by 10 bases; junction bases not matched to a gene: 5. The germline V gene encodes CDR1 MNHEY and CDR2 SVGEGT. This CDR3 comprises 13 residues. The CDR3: CASSPQGKSPLHF. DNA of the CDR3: TGTGCCAGCAGTCCACAGGGGAAATCACCCCTCCACTTT.